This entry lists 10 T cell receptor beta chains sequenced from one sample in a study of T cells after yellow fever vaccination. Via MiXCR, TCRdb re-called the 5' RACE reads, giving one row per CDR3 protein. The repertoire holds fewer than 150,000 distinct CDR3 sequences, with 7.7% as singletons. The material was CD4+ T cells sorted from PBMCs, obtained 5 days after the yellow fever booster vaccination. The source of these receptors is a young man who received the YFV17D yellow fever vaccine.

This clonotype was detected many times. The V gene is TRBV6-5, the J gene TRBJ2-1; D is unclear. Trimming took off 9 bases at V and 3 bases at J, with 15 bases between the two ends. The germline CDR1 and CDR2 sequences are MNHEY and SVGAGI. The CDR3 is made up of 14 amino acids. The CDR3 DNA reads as TGTGCCAGTAGGAGAACGGAGAACTACAATGAGCAGTTCTTC. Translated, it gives CASRRTENYNEQFF.

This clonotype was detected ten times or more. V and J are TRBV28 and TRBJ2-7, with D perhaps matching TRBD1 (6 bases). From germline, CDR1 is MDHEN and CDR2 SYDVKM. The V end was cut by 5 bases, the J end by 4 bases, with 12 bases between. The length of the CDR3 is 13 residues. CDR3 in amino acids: CASSRLGAYEQYF. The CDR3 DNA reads TGTGCCAGCAGTCGGCTGGGGGCTTACGAGCAGTACTTC.

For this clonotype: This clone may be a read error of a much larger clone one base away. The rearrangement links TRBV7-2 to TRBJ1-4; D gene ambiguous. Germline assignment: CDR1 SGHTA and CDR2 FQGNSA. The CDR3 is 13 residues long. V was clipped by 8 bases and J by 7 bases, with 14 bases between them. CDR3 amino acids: CASRKGVGEKLFF. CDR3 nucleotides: TGTGCCAGCCGCAAGGGAGTTGGTGAAAAACTGTTTTTT.

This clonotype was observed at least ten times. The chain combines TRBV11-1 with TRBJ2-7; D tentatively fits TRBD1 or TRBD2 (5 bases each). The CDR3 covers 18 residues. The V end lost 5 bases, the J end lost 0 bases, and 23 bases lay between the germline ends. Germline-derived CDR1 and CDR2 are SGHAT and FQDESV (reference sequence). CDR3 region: CASSRGDSRGLLSYEQYF. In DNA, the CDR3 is TGTGCCAGCAGCCGAGGAGACAGCCGGGGCCTCCTCTCCTACGAGCAGTACTTC.

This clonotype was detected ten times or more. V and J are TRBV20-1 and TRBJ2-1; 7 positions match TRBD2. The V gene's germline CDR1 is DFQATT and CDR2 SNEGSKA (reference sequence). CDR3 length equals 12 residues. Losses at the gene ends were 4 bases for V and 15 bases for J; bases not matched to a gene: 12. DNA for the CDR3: TGCAGTGCTACGGGGGGAACGGCTAGAGGGTTCTTC. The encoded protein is CSATGGTARGFF.

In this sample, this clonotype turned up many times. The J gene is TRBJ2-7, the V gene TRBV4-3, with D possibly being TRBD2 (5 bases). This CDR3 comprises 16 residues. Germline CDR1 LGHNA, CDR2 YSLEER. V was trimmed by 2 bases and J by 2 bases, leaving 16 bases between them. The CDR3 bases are TGCGCCAGCAGCCAAATTCTGGGGAGTACGGCCTACGAGCAGTACTTC. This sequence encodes CASSQILGSTAYEQYF.

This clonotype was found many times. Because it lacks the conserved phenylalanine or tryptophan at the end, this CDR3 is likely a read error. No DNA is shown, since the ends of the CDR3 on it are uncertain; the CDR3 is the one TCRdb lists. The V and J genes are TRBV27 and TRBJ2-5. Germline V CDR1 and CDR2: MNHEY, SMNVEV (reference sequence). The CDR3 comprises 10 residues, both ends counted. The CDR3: CASSLGSLAT.

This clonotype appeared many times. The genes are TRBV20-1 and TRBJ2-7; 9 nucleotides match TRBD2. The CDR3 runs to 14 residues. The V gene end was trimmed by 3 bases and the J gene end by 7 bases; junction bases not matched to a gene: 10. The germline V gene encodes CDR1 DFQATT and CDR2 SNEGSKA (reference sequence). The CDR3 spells CSASSAGGPQEQYF. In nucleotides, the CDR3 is TGCAGTGCTAGTAGTGCGGGAGGGCCGCAGGAGCAGTACTTC.

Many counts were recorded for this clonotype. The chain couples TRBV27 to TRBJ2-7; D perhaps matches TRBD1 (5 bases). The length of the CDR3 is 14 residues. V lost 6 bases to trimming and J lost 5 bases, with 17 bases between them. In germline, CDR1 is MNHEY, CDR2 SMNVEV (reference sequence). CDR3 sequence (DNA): TGTGCCAGCAGACGGCCAGGGCGTCTGGACGAGCAGTACTTC. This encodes CASRRPGRLDEQYF.

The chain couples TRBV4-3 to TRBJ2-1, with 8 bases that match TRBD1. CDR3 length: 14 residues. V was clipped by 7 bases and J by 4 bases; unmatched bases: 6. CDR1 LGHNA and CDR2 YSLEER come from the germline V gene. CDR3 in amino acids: CASKAGGSYNEQFF. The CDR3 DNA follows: TGCGCCAGCAAGGCAGGGGGCTCTTACAATGAGCAGTTCTTC.